This T cell receptor beta chain was profiled in a study of T cells in tumors after PD-1 blockade (dated by TCRdb to the late 2010s). As for the study more broadly: Prior checkpoint blockade, systemic immunosuppressant use, and recent radiotherapy or other anti-cancer therapy within 4 weeks were grounds for patient exclusion. Patients were treated with either pembrolizumab 200 mg every 3 weeks or cemiplimab 350 mg every 2 weeks. Some patients also continued taking vismodegib 150 mg daily during anti-PD-1 treatment. Tumor samples averaged 26,066 TCR templates (range roughly 500-100,000) and 5,000 to 6,500 unique clonotypes, about 19-fold deeper than single-cell TCR sequencing. Using site-matched tumors from BCC or SCC patients sampled before and after anti-PD-1 therapy, the study carried out paired single-cell RNA and TCR sequencing. RECIST version 1.1 was used to assess clinical response. The paper's findings and limits, for the study overall: The source of novel T cell clones was not identified and could include lymphoid organs or rare unexpanded clones within the tumor or its periphery. Most exhausted CD8+ clones that expanded after therapy were novel clonotypes not detected before treatment, suggesting clonal replacement instead of reinvigoration of pre-existing clones. Around two fifths of tumor TCR clonotypes were detected in blood, and some novel exhausted tumor clones were observed in pre-treatment blood, which was taken as suggesting peripheral recruitment. Clonal replacement appeared only between pre- and post-treatment samples, not between two pre-treatment samples, arguing against biopsy timing or location artifacts.

The immunoSEQ platform was used for deep TCRbeta sequencing. The study's processing was this. For further analysis, only productive rearrangements were exported from the immunoSEQ Analyzer. A two-sided binomial test with a Bonferroni-corrected P below 0.01 was used to call clones that significantly expanded or contracted between timepoints. Bulk TCRbeta clonotypes were assigned T cell phenotypes by matching to single-cell RNA+TCR-seq clones sharing the same TCRbeta sequence. Tumor enrichment of a clone was calculated by dividing the clone's tumor frequency by the clone's PBMC frequency, both taken from bulk TCR sequencing. TCRs were grouped by GLIPH into specificity groups, defined as clusters of distinct TCRs likely recognizing common antigens via shared CDR3 motifs. TCRdb stores this immuneACCESS table with in-frame sequences only. Part of the clones is absent; in the studies checked, under half of the shortfall reflects unresolved V genes, and no reason is known for the rest. V and J calls and clone size are copied from that table; D and trimming were computed from the DNA. The sample contains 2,000 or so clones, about two thirds of them found a single time. Around 13% of the sample comes from the top ten.

Trimming at the junction amounts to 2 bases on V and 4 bases on J, and the germline ends lie 4 bases apart. The germline V gene encodes CDR1 MNHNY and CDR2 SVGAGI (reference sequence). Reading from cysteine to phenylalanine, the CDR3 counts 12 amino acids. CDR3 DNA is the only sequence kept; it has 36 bases, read in frame from the first base. In light of the paper, this sample's time point label describes: second of two pre-therapy site-matched biopsies about two months apart. The tumor biopsies were site-matched, meaning the biopsies were taken from the same primary tumor before and after PD-1 blockade. Genomic DNA extracted from tumor biopsies or peripheral blood was used for bulk TCRbeta sequencing, with input ranging from roughly 616 ng to 6,004 ng. Leftover biopsy material went through bulk TCRbeta sequencing, with the goal of boosting sensitivity for rare clonotypes relative to single-cell TCR sequencing. All patients had histologically proven advanced or metastatic basal or squamous cell carcinoma and were poor candidates for surgical resection. Of the approximately 10 patients making up the basal cell carcinoma cohort, seven or eight underwent bulk tumor TCR sequencing. Fresh biopsies came from the site of the primary tumor, and part of the tissue was kept in RNAlater for exome and bulk TCR sequencing.

A word on this clone: It has no known antigen specificity. There are no base qualities to consult, and no much larger clone falls within one base.

The V gene is TRBV6-6 and the J gene is TRBJ2-3, with an unclear D gene assignment. The TCR originated in a human donor with basal cell carcinoma. The sample in question was tumor tissue, obtained before anti-PD-1 treatment. The CDR3: CASSYAADTQYF. The sequenced DNA is TGTGCCAGCAGTTACGCCGCAGATACGCAGTATTTT.